The subject of this entry is one T cell receptor (beta chain). Ten or more counts support this clonotype. Its antigen target is currently unknown. Base-call qualities are not available, and no considerably larger clone is one nucleotide away. This specimen comes from a study of T cell repertoires in cytomegalovirus infection (dated by TCRdb to about 2019). Notes on the research overall: Recently identified HLA-C-restricted CMV epitopes, whose presentation resists viral immunomodulation, were targeted by peptide stimulations together with well-studied HLA-B-restricted epitopes. Donor HLA type was relevant to the analysis, as public TCR beta signatures indicated carriage of CMV infection together with the matching HLA type. Beyond this particular receptor, the publication reports: In both this cohort and an independent approximately 370-donor cohort, the cumulative frequency of public TCR beta family members distinguished carriers of CMV infection plus the relevant HLA type. In the ex vivo response, HLA-C-restricted CMV-specific TCR beta clonotypes were dominant, and in two of eight donors the single most frequent clonotype came from this HLA-C-restricted group.

The junction carries 18 bases between V and J, which are trimmed by 7 bases and 5 bases respectively. The CDR3 numbers 15 residues from cysteine through phenylalanine. Just the 45-base CDR3 DNA is kept, in frame starting at base 1. The germline V gene encodes CDR1 SGHTA and CDR2 FQGNSA. The treatment or condition label, read with the paper, signifies: in vitro stimulation with specific CMV peptide epitopes to enrich CMV-specific T cells. The sequencer listed for this sample is Illumina HiSeq 1500. TCRdb handled the public reads itself, with Q25 trimming in fastp and clone calling in MiXCR, and kept productive beta chains. Entries that share a CDR3 protein sequence are merged under the most common genes and DNA. In this sample the table shows roughly 730,000 distinct CDR3 sequences, 30% to 35% of which occur a single time. The ten biggest clones cover roughly 18% of the sample.

The chain is encoded by TRBV7-2 joined to TRBJ2-1; matching of 6 bases hints at TRBD1 as the D gene. The sequenced sample was cultured PBMCs, obtained from culture after CMV antigen stimulation. This TCR derives from a human donor in good health (CMV status not recorded). Some clones in this sample may be carry-over from other donors' samples. The DNA sequence is TGTGCCAGCACCCCTCACGGACAGAGGGACAATGAGCAGTTCTTC. Translated, it gives CASTPHGQRDNEQFF.